This TCR beta chain was found in a study of regulatory T cells in long-lasting Graves disease. The study, taken as a whole, reports: The study found persistent patients shared more public clonotypes (approximately 2,700) than new patients (over 850). Limited sample numbers may have lowered accuracy. TCR diversity was lower in persistent Graves' patients (versus newly diagnosed ones).

Germline values: CDR1 MNHNS, CDR2 SASEGT. The ends were cut back, 6 bases at V and 7 bases at J, with 22 bases in the middle. The CDR3 sequence is 16 residues long. In the case of this clonotype: What it binds is unknown.

TCR beta libraries were built with iRepertoire HTBI primers and Arm-PCR of CDR3 regions. TCRdb independently ran MiXCR on the multiplex PCR reads; one entry per CDR3 protein. The sample lists under 450,000 distinct CDR3 sequences, 23% occurring once. Sample time point: persistent/refractory GD, antithyroid drugs over 5 years with positive TRAb. There was RNA extracted from PBMCs, and the TCR library was made from it. From an endocrinology department in Xi'an, China, came the patients. The sequence was collected from a female donor with Graves disease. The starting material was peripheral blood mononuclear cells (PBMCs), obtained when the disease was refractory, from a patient treated with antithyroid drugs. This chain links TRBV6-1 with TRBJ2-4; the D gene is possibly TRBD2 (7 bases). The CDR3 here is CASSDLGGGQRNIQYF. The CDR3 coding sequence is TGTGCCAGCAGCGACTTAGGGGGGGGCCAACGGAACATTCAGTACTTC.